The rows below give T cell receptor beta chains drawn from one sample of a study of T cells in Graves' hyperthyroidism and ophthalmopathy. Via MiXCR, TCRdb re-called the multiplex PCR reads, giving one row per CDR3 protein. The sample has fewer than 900,000 distinct CDR3 sequences, about 17% seen once. Material for sequencing was blood. These TCRs come from a man younger than 35 with Graves' hyperthyroidism. Both conserved end residues are part of each CDR3. The D gene is left open where the match is weak. Only some rows state a clone size, as once, few, many or a class for expanded clones.

length	V	D	J	size	DNA	CDR3
13	TRBV6-1	NA	TRBJ2-7	NA	TGTGCCAGCAGGCAGATTGGAACCTACGAGCAGTACTTC	CASRQIGTYEQYF
13	TRBV6-5	NA	TRBJ1-2	few	TGTGCCAGCAGTTACTCGGCCCTACCCAGTGACACCTTC	CASSYSALPSDTF
17	TRBV12-3/TRBV12-4	TRBD1	TRBJ2-7	NA	TGTGCCAGCAGTTTAGGCCTCGGGGACAGGGGGTTAGGCGAGCAGTACTTC	CASSLGLGDRGLGEQYF
13	TRBV7-9	NA	TRBJ2-4	few	TGTGCCAGCAGCTTATTATGGGGTGACATTCAGTACTTC	CASSLLWGDIQYF
19	TRBV11-1	NA	TRBJ2-5	NA	TGTGCCAGCAGCTTAGAAATGGGCCGGGTAGGGTCGGGCCAAGAGACCCAGTACTTC	CASSLEMGRVGSGQETQYF
12	TRBV15	NA	TRBJ1-5	NA	TGTGCCACCAGAGGGACGGATCAGCCCCAGCATTTT	CATRGTDQPQHF
15	TRBV6-1	TRBD1	TRBJ2-2	NA	TGTGCCAGCAGTGCCGGGACAGGGCCTACCGGGGAGCTGTTTTTT	CASSAGTGPTGELFF
16	TRBV24-1	TRBD2	TRBJ2-2	NA	TGTGCCACCAGTGACCCGAGCGGGAGAGTTACCGGGGAGCTGTTTTTT	CATSDPSGRVTGELFF
12	TRBV20-1	NA	TRBJ1-6	NA	TGCAGTGCCTCCAGTCCCGATTCACCCCTCCACTTT	CSASSPDSPLHF
12	TRBV28	NA	TRBJ1-1	many	TGTGCCAGCAGTTCCCCGGGCACTGAAGCTTTCTTT	CASSSPGTEAFF
15	TRBV9	NA	TRBJ1-1	NA	TGTGCCAGCAGCGTAGGGTCGGGGCTGAACACTGAAGCTTTCTTT	CASSVGSGLNTEAFF
13	TRBV7-2	TRBD2	TRBJ2-3	many	TGTGCTTCGGGAGGACTAGCCGGAGATACGCAGTATTTT	CASGGLAGDTQYF
12	TRBV5-1	NA	TRBJ2-7	NA	TGCGCCAGCAGCTTACATCGGGGGGAGCAGTACTTC	CASSLHRGEQYF
13	TRBV6-1	NA	TRBJ1-2	many	TGTGCCAGCAGTCCTACCGGGGTCGGAGGCTACACCTTC	CASSPTGVGGYTF
17	TRBV4-2	NA	TRBJ1-1	NA	TGTGCCAGCAGCCAACAGGGCATCGGGGGTGATAACACTGAAGCTTTCTTT	CASSQQGIGGDNTEAFF
14	TRBV5-1	NA	TRBJ2-1	NA	TGCGCCAGCAGCTTGGAAGTCAGTGACAATGAGCAGTTCTTC	CASSLEVSDNEQFF